What follows is one T cell receptor (beta chain) and its context. The antigen remains unidentified. These data are taken from a study of T cell repertoires in cytomegalovirus infection. For the study at large: Carrying CMV and the relevant HLA type showed in public TCR beta signatures. The study's findings and limits: Carriage of CMV together with the relevant HLA was identifiable through cumulative public TCR beta family frequency.

Trimming pared 4 bases from V and 0 bases from J, leaving 13 bases between. Germline V CDR1 and CDR2: MDHEN, SYDVKM. This CDR3 comprises 16 residues. TCRdb itself ran the reads through MiXCR, one entry per CDR3 protein. The sample shows roughly 150,000 distinct CDR3 sequences, 15% to 20% of them seen only once. The chain has TRBV28 and TRBJ2-1, with D possibly being TRBD1 (6 bases). The sample was CD8+ T cells from PBMCs. The TCR sequence derives from a human donor in good health (CMV status not recorded). Some clones in this sample may be carry-over from other donors' samples. CDR3 sequence: CASSSPGASSYNEQFF. The CDR3 bases are TGTGCCAGCAGTTCCCCAGGGGCCAGCTCCTACAATGAGCAGTTCTTC. Drawing the rest from reference TRBV28 and TRBJ2-1, the complete variable domain is DVKVTQSSRYLVKRTGEKVFLECVQDMDHENMFWYRQDPGLGLRLIYFSYDVKMKEKGDIPEGYSVSREKKERFSLILESASTNQTSMYLCASSSPGASSYNEQFFGPGTRLTVL.